The rows below give T cell receptor beta chains drawn from one sample of a study of cytomegalovirus exposure and HLA in healthy donors. Profiled with immunoSEQ multiplex PCR; TCRdb holds only in-frame clones, not every one. The sample includes 85,000 to 100,000 clones, 78% of them seen just once. Sequencing was done on a sample of PBMCs. These receptors were obtained from an older woman in good health and CMV-seronegative. The conserved cysteine and the conserved F or W are not part of the CDR3 here.

TRBV13,TRBJ1-6,ASSLGDRDNSPLH
TRBV6-5,TRBJ2-7,ASSRGLAAPYEQY
TRBV7-2,TRBJ2-2,ASSRTGTSTGELF
TRBV25-1,TRBJ1-2,ASSGLKAHRDNYGYT
TRBV29-1,TRBJ1-1,SVESPGRVTEAF
TRBV4-3,TRBJ2-7,ASSLSPTISYEQY
TRBV7-2,TRBJ2-1,ASAGGKDSYNEQF
TRBV11-2,TRBJ2-5,ASSPLGEETQY
TRBV9,TRBJ2-7,ASSVGLADEQY
TRBV2,TRBJ2-1,ASKKGLAGILSSYNEQF
TRBV5-8,TRBJ2-7,ASSLDRTSGTYEQY
TRBV6-5,TRBJ2-1,ASSPTGGERNEQF
TRBV5-4,TRBJ2-3,ASSLALAGTDTQY
TRBV4-3,TRBJ2-7,ASSQGAGGSYEQY
TRBV25-1,TRBJ2-2,ASSELVGAQAGELF
TRBV28,TRBJ2-1,ASRHQGAYNEQF
TRBV28,TRBJ2-3,ASSPFRDFARDTQY
TRBV6-1,TRBJ2-5,ASTLGLNLETQY
TRBV7-2,TRBJ2-5,ASSVQRGHFKGQETQY
TRBV25-1,TRBJ1-2,ASSQGGNYGYT
TRBV11-2,TRBJ2-7,ASSLNRVTDEQY
TRBV6-5,TRBJ2-3,ASSYSSASTDTQY
TRBV15,TRBJ1-4,ATSRDSGNEKLF
TRBV9,TRBJ1-3,ASSVASQGTGNTIY
TRBV5-1,TRBJ2-1,ASSLGITSGRAGNEQF
TRBV7-2,TRBJ1-6,ASSLYGGQFNSPLH
TRBV4-3,TRBJ1-5,ASSQDRDPNQPQH
TRBV6-5,TRBJ2-3,ASSYGSLGDTQY
TRBV7-8,TRBJ2-7,ASSTNTQYEQY
TRBV28,TRBJ2-7,ATRGGLAGWEQY
TRBV19,TRBJ1-3,ASRTTGGSGNTIY
TRBV30,TRBJ2-5,AWSSKQQETQY
TRBV5-4,TRBJ2-1,ASSPPGTSGANEQF
TRBV7-6,TRBJ2-5,ASSGTSGSRETQY
TRBV7-2,TRBJ2-5,ASSPHGGTQETQY
TRBV5-6,TRBJ1-2,ASSSNWEGGYGYT
TRBV5-1,TRBJ2-1,ASSNPGRGGNEQF
TRBV29-1,TRBJ2-5,SVYDRGRQETQY
TRBV6-5,TRBJ2-1,ATGTYDNEQF
TRBV20-1,TRBJ1-4,SAPREEKLF
TRBV5-1,TRBJ2-7,ASSLASDRYYEQY